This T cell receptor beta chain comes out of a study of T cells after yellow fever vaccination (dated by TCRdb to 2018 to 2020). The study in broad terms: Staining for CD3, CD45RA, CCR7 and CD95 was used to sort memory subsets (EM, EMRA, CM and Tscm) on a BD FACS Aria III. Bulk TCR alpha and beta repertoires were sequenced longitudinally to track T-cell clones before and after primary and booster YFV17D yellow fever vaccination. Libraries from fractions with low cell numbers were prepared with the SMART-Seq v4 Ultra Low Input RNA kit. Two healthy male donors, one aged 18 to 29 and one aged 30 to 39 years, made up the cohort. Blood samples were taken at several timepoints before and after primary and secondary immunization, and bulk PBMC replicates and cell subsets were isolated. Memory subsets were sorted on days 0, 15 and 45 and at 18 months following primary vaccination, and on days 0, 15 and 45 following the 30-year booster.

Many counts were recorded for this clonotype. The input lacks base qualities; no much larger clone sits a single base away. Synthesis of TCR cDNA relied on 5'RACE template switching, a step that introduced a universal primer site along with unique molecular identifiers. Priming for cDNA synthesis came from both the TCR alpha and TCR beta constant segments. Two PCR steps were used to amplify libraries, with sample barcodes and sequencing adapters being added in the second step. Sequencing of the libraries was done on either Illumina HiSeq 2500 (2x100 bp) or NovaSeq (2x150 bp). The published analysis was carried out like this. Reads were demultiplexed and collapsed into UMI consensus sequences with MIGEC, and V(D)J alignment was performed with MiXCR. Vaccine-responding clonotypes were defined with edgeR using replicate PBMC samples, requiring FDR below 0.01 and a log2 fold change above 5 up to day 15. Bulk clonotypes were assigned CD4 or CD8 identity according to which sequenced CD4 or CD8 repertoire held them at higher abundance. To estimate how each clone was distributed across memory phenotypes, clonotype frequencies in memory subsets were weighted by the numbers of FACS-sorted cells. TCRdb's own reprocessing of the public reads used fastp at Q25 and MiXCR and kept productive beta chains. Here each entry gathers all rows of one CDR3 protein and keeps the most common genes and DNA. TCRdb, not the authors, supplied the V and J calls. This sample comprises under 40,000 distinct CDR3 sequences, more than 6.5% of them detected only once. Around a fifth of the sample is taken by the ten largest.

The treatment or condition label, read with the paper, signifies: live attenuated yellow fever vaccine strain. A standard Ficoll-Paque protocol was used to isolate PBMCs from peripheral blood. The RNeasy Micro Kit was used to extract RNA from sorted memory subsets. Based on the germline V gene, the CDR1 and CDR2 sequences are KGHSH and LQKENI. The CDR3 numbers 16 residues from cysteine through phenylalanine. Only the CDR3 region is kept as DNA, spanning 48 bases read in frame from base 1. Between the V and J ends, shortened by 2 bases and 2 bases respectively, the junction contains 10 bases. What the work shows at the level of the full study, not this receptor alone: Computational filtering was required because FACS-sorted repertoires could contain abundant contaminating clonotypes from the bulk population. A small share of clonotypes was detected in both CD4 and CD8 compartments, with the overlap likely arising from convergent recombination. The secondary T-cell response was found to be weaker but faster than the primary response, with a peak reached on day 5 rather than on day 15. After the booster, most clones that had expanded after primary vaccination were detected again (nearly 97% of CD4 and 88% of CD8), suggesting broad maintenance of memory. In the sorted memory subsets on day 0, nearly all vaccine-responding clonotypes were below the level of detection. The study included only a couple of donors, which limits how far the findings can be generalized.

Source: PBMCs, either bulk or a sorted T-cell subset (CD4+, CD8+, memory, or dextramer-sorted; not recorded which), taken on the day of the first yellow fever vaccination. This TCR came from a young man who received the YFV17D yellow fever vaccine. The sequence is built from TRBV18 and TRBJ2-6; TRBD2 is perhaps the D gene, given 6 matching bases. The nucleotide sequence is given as TGTGCCAGCTCACCAGTCGGGGAGGCTGGGGCCAACGTCCTGACTTTC. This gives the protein CASSPVGEAGANVLTF. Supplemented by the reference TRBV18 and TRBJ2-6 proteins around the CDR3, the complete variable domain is NAGVMQNPRHLVRRRGQEARLRCSPMKGHSHVYWYRQLPEEGLKFMVYLQKENIIDESGMPKERFSAEFPKEGPSILRIQQVVRGDSAAYFCASSPVGEAGANVLTFGAGSRLTVL.